This is a list of T cell receptor beta chains from one sample in a study of neurological immune-mediated disorders. TCRdb re-derived calls from the 5' RACE reads in MiXCR, one entry per CDR3 protein. The sample records fewer than 85,000 distinct CDR3 sequences, roughly 4.5% being singletons. Sequenced input: PBMCs. Every receptor here comes from a woman in her sixties or seventies with multiple sclerosis. Each CDR3 is given without its conserved first and last residue. Fields, in order: D gene, J gene, V gene, CDR3 protein. D genes are given only for firm matches.

d_gene: -; j_gene: TRBJ2-7; v_gene: TRBV10-1; CDR3aa: ASSEAGGAYEQY
d_gene: TRBD1; j_gene: TRBJ1-2; v_gene: TRBV5-5; CDR3aa: ASSSHGTAKDGYT
d_gene: -; j_gene: TRBJ2-3; v_gene: TRBV12-3/TRBV12-4; CDR3aa: ASSLDWGDTQY
d_gene: -; j_gene: TRBJ2-5; v_gene: TRBV6-2/TRBV6-3; CDR3aa: ASSYPLVGRQETQY
d_gene: TRBD1; j_gene: TRBJ1-6; v_gene: TRBV20-1; CDR3aa: SASRGQGDSPLH
d_gene: TRBD1; j_gene: TRBJ2-4; v_gene: TRBV12-3/TRBV12-4; CDR3aa: ASSSDREERNIQY
d_gene: -; j_gene: TRBJ2-1; v_gene: TRBV5-1; CDR3aa: ASSFPRHNEQF
d_gene: -; j_gene: TRBJ1-6; v_gene: TRBV27; CDR3aa: ASSPGLGRGNSPLH
d_gene: TRBD2; j_gene: TRBJ2-3; v_gene: TRBV12-3/TRBV12-4; CDR3aa: ASSLSSGYTDTQY
d_gene: TRBD2; j_gene: TRBJ2-2; v_gene: TRBV18; CDR3aa: ASSPPVAGVNTGELF
d_gene: -; j_gene: TRBJ2-7; v_gene: TRBV7-9; CDR3aa: ASSLALADDGEQY
d_gene: TRBD1; j_gene: TRBJ1-5; v_gene: TRBV12-3/TRBV12-4; CDR3aa: ASTERQGLSNQPQH
d_gene: -; j_gene: TRBJ2-7; v_gene: TRBV5-5; CDR3aa: ASSLGIGVYEQY
d_gene: TRBD1; j_gene: TRBJ2-7; v_gene: TRBV27; CDR3aa: ASSLIGTGTEEQY
d_gene: TRBD1; j_gene: TRBJ2-5; v_gene: TRBV6-1; CDR3aa: ASSERGTAKQETQY
d_gene: TRBD1; j_gene: TRBJ2-7; v_gene: TRBV29-1; CDR3aa: SVGGTGEYEQY
d_gene: -; j_gene: TRBJ1-1; v_gene: TRBV6-1; CDR3aa: ASSEPGMNTEAF
d_gene: TRBD1; j_gene: TRBJ1-2; v_gene: TRBV20-1; CDR3aa: SARGTGVAGLGYT
d_gene: TRBD1; j_gene: TRBJ2-7; v_gene: TRBV12-3/TRBV12-4; CDR3aa: ASSRSGTGAEEQY
d_gene: -; j_gene: TRBJ2-1; v_gene: TRBV5-6; CDR3aa: ASRRRVGTVDEQF
d_gene: -; j_gene: TRBJ1-4; v_gene: TRBV14; CDR3aa: ASSQPPGHLF
d_gene: TRBD1; j_gene: TRBJ1-1; v_gene: TRBV12-3/TRBV12-4; CDR3aa: ASRRGTGGTEAF
d_gene: TRBD1; j_gene: TRBJ2-1; v_gene: TRBV20-1; CDR3aa: SASGGAGNSYNEQF
d_gene: TRBD1; j_gene: TRBJ1-1; v_gene: TRBV5-1; CDR3aa: ASSNQGQGDTEAF
d_gene: -; j_gene: TRBJ1-1; v_gene: TRBV29-1; CDR3aa: SVERANTEAF
d_gene: TRBD1; j_gene: TRBJ2-5; v_gene: TRBV25-1; CDR3aa: ASSGGGQGETQY
d_gene: -; j_gene: TRBJ1-1; v_gene: TRBV7-9; CDR3aa: ASSLRGRTEAF
d_gene: -; j_gene: TRBJ1-3; v_gene: TRBV12-3/TRBV12-4; CDR3aa: ASRRTGRSSGNTIY
d_gene: TRBD2; j_gene: TRBJ2-3; v_gene: TRBV6-6; CDR3aa: ASSSSLAGGAMSTDTQY
d_gene: -; j_gene: TRBJ1-3; v_gene: TRBV5-1; CDR3aa: ASSFETGSGNTIY
d_gene: -; j_gene: TRBJ2-1; v_gene: TRBV19; CDR3aa: ASSMTVSYNEQF
d_gene: -; j_gene: TRBJ1-2; v_gene: TRBV5-1; CDR3aa: ASSLAAAALGGYT
d_gene: -; j_gene: TRBJ1-2; v_gene: TRBV3-1; CDR3aa: ASSQDFGLYT
d_gene: TRBD1; j_gene: TRBJ1-5; v_gene: TRBV5-6; CDR3aa: ASSSGTDNQPQH
d_gene: -; j_gene: TRBJ2-5; v_gene: TRBV7-8; CDR3aa: ASSLVSLSGETQY
d_gene: TRBD2; j_gene: TRBJ2-5; v_gene: TRBV7-2; CDR3aa: ASSLELRGAQETQY
d_gene: -; j_gene: TRBJ1-1; v_gene: TRBV20-1; CDR3aa: SARDRVNTEAF
d_gene: TRBD1; j_gene: TRBJ1-4; v_gene: TRBV25-1; CDR3aa: ASSEGGKGATNEKLF
d_gene: TRBD2; j_gene: TRBJ2-1; v_gene: TRBV7-9; CDR3aa: ASSARLAGGSDEQF
d_gene: TRBD1; j_gene: TRBJ1-1; v_gene: TRBV7-2; CDR3aa: ASKVAGGTEAF
d_gene: TRBD2; j_gene: TRBJ2-2; v_gene: TRBV9; CDR3aa: ASSRLAGGIIAGELF
d_gene: -; j_gene: TRBJ1-1; v_gene: TRBV20-1; CDR3aa: SARDNGVNTEAF
d_gene: TRBD1; j_gene: TRBJ1-3; v_gene: TRBV5-1; CDR3aa: ASSLQGAVSGNTIY
d_gene: TRBD1; j_gene: TRBJ1-2; v_gene: TRBV20-1; CDR3aa: SARVRDRGLGYT
d_gene: -; j_gene: TRBJ2-5; v_gene: TRBV20-1; CDR3aa: SASPGGNRQETQY
d_gene: -; j_gene: TRBJ2-5; v_gene: TRBV20-1; CDR3aa: SAGQVETQY
d_gene: -; j_gene: TRBJ2-5; v_gene: TRBV5-1; CDR3aa: ASSLSLMETQY
d_gene: -; j_gene: TRBJ1-3; v_gene: TRBV5-1; CDR3aa: ASSSSENTIY
d_gene: TRBD1; j_gene: TRBJ2-3; v_gene: TRBV5-1; CDR3aa: ASSFGQGGPDTQY
d_gene: -; j_gene: TRBJ1-1; v_gene: TRBV7-8; CDR3aa: ASSPRLAGEAF
d_gene: -; j_gene: TRBJ1-5; v_gene: TRBV12-5; CDR3aa: ASGEDGLPNQPQH